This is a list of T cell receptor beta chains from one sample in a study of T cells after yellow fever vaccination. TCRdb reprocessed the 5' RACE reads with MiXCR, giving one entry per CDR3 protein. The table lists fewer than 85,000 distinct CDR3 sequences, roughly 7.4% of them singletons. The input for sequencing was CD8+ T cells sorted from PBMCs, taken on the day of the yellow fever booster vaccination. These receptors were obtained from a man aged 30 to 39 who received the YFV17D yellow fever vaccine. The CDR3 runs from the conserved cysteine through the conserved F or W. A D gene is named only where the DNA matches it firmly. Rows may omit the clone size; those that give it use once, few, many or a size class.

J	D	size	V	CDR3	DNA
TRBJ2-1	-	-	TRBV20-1	CSEVAPPRSLYNEQFF	TGCAGTGAGGTGGCCCCCCCGAGGTCGCTATACAATGAGCAGTTCTTC
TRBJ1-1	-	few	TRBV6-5	CASSLQVSTEAFF	TGTGCCAGCAGTTTACAGGTCTCCACTGAAGCTTTCTTT
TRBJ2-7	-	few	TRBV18	CASSPRPVVLQYF	TGTGCCAGCTCACCTAGACCAGTGGTTCTGCAGTACTTC
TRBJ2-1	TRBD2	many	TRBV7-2	CASSLEAGGYNEQFF	TGTGCCAGCAGCTTAGAAGCGGGAGGGTACAATGAGCAGTTCTTC
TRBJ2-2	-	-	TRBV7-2	CASSFWTGELFF	TGTGCCAGCAGCTTCTGGACCGGGGAGCTGTTTTTT
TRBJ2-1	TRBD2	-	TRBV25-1	CASSETARTSGEQFF	TGTGCCAGCAGTGAAACCGCCCGGACTAGCGGTGAGCAGTTCTTC
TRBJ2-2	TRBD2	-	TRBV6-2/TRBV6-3	CASSYSTTSPNTGELFF	TGTGCCAGCAGTTACTCAACGACTAGCCCGAACACCGGGGAGCTGTTTTTT
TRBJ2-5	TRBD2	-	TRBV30	CAWSAISGSRYQETQYF	TGTGCCTGGAGTGCGATTAGCGGGAGTCGGTACCAAGAGACCCAGTACTTC
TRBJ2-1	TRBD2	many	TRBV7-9	CASSLLAGGVEQFF	TGTGCCAGCAGCTTACTAGCGGGAGGGGTTGAGCAGTTCTTC
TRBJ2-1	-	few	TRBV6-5	CASSYSSRYGEQFF	TGTGCCAGCAGTTACTCGTCCCGATATGGGGAGCAGTTCTTC
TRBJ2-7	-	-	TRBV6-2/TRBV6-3	CASSYGAADRSYEQYF	TGTGCCAGCAGTTACGGGGCGGCAGACCGCTCCTACGAGCAGTACTTC
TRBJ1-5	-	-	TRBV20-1	CSARASDSLPNQPQHF	TGCAGTGCTAGGGCTTCCGACTCGCTTCCCAATCAGCCCCAGCATTTT
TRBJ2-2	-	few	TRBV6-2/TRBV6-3	CASSYLGPSAAGELFF	TGTGCCAGCAGTTACCTGGGACCCTCGGCCGCCGGGGAGCTGTTTTTT
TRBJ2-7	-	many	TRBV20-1	CSARQLSSYEQYF	TGCAGTGCTCGACAGTTGAGCTCCTACGAGCAGTACTTC
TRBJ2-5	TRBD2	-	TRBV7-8	CASSLGLAGAPGKTQYF	TGTGCCAGCAGCTTGGGACTAGCGGGAGCTCCAGGGAAGACCCAGTACTTC
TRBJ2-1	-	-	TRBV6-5	CASSYSRGSFLYNEQFF	TGTGCCAGCAGTTACTCCAGGGGTTCTTTTCTCTACAATGAGCAGTTCTTC
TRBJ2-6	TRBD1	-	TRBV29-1	CSVVGQGEAGANVMTF	TGCAGCGTTGTAGGACAGGGGGAGGCTGGGGCCAACGTCATGACTTTC
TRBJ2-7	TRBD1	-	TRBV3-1	CASSQHRDRGLNHYEQYF	TGTGCCAGCAGCCAACACCGGGACAGGGGGCTTAATCACTACGAGCAGTACTTC
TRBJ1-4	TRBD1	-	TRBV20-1	CSADPGQVDEKLFF	TGCAGTGCTGACCCGGGACAGGTTGATGAAAAACTGTTTTTT
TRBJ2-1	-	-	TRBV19	CASNPDSYNEQFF	TGTGCCAGTAACCCTGACAGCTACAATGAGCAGTTCTTC
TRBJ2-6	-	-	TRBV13	CASSSASGPGANVLTF	TGTGCCAGCAGCTCAGCCAGCGGACCTGGGGCCAACGTCCTGACTTTC
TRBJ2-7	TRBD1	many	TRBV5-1	CASSFTGDEQYF	TGCGCCAGCAGCTTCACAGGGGACGAGCAGTACTTC
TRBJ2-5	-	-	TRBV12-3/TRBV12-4	CASSLDRPETQYF	TGTGCCAGCAGTTTAGACCGACCCGAGACCCAGTACTTC
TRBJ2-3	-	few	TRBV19	CASTGRDTQYF	TGTGCCAGTACGGGGCGAGATACGCAGTATTTT
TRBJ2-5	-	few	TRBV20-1	CSASGARETQYF	TGCAGTGCTAGCGGGGCCCGGGAGACCCAGTACTTC
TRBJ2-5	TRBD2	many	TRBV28	CASSLALAGETQYF	TGTGCCAGCAGTTTGGCGCTAGCGGGGGAGACCCAGTACTTC
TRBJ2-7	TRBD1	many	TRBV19	CASNMGQGSEQYF	TGTGCCAGTAATATGGGACAGGGGAGCGAGCAGTACTTC
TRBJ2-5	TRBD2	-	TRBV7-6	CASSPGLAGGTETQYF	TGTGCCAGCAGCCCAGGACTAGCGGGAGGTACAGAGACCCAGTACTTC
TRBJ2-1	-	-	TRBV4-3	CASSQGGTNNEQFF	TGCGCCAGCAGCCAAGGGGGGACGAACAATGAGCAGTTCTTC
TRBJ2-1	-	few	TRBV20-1	CSAPVVGTSPYNEQFF	TGCAGTGCCCCAGTTGTAGGGACTTCCCCCTACAATGAGCAGTTCTTC
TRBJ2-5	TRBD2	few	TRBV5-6	CASSWTSTAQETQYF	TGTGCCAGCAGCTGGACTAGTACGGCCCAAGAGACCCAGTACTTC
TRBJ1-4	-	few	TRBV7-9	CASSPKGDQRSEKLFF	TGTGCCAGCAGCCCCAAGGGGGACCAAAGGAGTGAAAAACTGTTTTTT
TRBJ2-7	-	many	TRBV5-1	CASSLGDGFLGAYEQYF	TGCGCCAGCAGCTTGGGGGACGGCTTTCTGGGCGCCTACGAGCAGTACTTC
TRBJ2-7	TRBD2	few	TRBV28	CASSPLTSGSIYEQYF	TGTGCCAGCAGTCCGCTGACTAGCGGGAGTATCTACGAGCAGTACTTC
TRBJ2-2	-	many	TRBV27	CASLAGATGELFF	TGTGCCAGCCTTGCGGGCGCCACCGGGGAGCTGTTTTTT
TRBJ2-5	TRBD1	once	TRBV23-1	CASPPWGQVGQRNQETQYF	TGCGCCAGCCCTCCGTGGGGACAGGTAGGCCAACGTAACCAAGAGACCCAGTACTTC
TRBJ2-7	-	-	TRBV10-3	CAPLPYEQYF	TGTGCCCCCCTTCCCTACGAGCAGTACTTC
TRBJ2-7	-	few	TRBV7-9	CASSLGGLINEQYF	TGTGCCAGCAGCTTAGGGGGACTGATTAACGAGCAGTACTTC
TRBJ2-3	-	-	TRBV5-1	CASSLEGDTQYF	TGCGCCAGCAGCCTGGAGGGAGATACGCAGTATTTT
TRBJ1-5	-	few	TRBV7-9	CASSPSLGGQPQHF	TGTGCCAGCAGCCCGAGTCTAGGAGGGCAGCCCCAGCATTTT
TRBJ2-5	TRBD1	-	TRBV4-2	CASRGGQGLGTQYF	TGTGCCAGCAGAGGCGGACAGGGGTTAGGAACCCAGTACTTC
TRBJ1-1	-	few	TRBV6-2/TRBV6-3	CASWREGSNTEAFF	TGTGCCAGCTGGAGGGAGGGGTCGAACACTGAAGCTTTCTTT
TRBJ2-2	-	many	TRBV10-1	CASSPHNTGELFF	TGCGCCAGCAGTCCTCACAACACCGGGGAGCTGTTTTTT